Given below is one T cell receptor (beta chain) in context. Its antigen is still unknown. A marrow graft followed busulfan-fludarabine conditioning, with cyclophosphamide on days +3 and +4. The CDR3 consists of 13 residues. Germline CDR1 and CDR2: MNHEY and SVGAGI. Trimming cost V 5 bases and J 6 bases; bases outside gene matches: 4. This entry is derived from a study of T cells after posttransplantation cyclophosphamide. Study results and limitations: TRB overlap between skin or GI tissue T cells and blood was limited. Recipient CMV seropositivity and CMV reactivation strongly tracked TRB clonality.

Repertoires were generated with immunoSEQ multiplex PCR, while TCRdb's copy carries only in-frame clones and drops some. The sample yields 15,000 to 20,000 clones, over 70% seen once. Sample: PBMCs, taken after an allogeneic stem cell transplant with post-transplant cyclophosphamide. The J gene is TRBJ1-5, the V gene TRBV6-5; TRBD1 matches 7 bases. This receptor was obtained from a male patient aged 25-45 years who received an allogeneic stem cell transplant from a related donor, was CMV-positive, and had acute GVHD only. A share of the T cells may be of graft donor origin. This CDR3 reads CASSNRGSQPQHF. The DNA for the CDR3 is TGTGCCAGCAGTAACAGGGGTTCTCAGCCCCAGCATTTT.